Following are 2 T cell receptor beta chains from one sample sequenced in a study of cytomegalovirus exposure and HLA in healthy donors. The PCR ran on 60 Vbeta and 13 Jbeta primers. TCRdb's copy holds only in-frame clones and misses some; the assay was immunoSEQ multiplex PCR. This table has roughly 140,000 clones, over 75% appearing once. Specimen: PBMCs. The receptors here all came from a man between 25 and 39 years old in good health and CMV-seropositive.

The rearrangement joins TRBV2 to TRBJ2-2, with 11 bases matching TRBD1. The CDR3 length is 15 residues. The germline V gene encodes CDR1 SNHLY and CDR2 FYNNEI. J lost 6 bases, V lost 8 bases, and 8 bases had no gene match. The CDR3 bases are TGTGCCAGCGTCCGGGACAGGGGGGCGGCCGGGGAGCTGTTTTTT. It specifies CASVRDRGAAGELFF.

The sample holds one count of this clone. This chain connects TRBV6-5 to TRBJ1-6; 7 positions agree with TRBD1. This CDR3 spans 13 amino acids. Trimming took 6 bases from V and 8 from J; bases not matched to a gene: 4. The germline V gene encodes CDR1 MNHEY and CDR2 SVGAGI. The CDR3 loop is CASRDRLDSPLHF. As DNA, the CDR3 is TGTGCCAGCAGGGACAGGCTCGATTCACCCCTCCACTTT.